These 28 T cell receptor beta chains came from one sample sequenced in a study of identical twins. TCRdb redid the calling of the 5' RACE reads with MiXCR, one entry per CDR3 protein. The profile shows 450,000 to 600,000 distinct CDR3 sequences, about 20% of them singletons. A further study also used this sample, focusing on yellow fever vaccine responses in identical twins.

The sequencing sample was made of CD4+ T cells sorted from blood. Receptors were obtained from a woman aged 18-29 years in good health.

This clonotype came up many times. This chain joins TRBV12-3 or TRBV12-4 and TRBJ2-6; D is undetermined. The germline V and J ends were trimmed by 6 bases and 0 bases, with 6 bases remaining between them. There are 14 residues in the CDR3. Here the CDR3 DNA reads TGTGCCAGCAGCCGATACTCTGGGGCCAACGTCCTGACTTTC. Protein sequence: CASSRYSGANVLTF.

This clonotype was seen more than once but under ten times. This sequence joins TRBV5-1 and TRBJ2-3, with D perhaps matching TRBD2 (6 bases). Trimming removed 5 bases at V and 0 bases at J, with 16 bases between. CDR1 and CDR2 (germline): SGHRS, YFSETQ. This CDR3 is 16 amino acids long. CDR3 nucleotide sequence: TGCGCCAGCAGTCTGGAGGGCAGCTCTAGCACAGATACGCAGTATTTT. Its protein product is CASSLEGSSSTDTQYF.

CDR3 nucleotide sequence: TGCGCCAGCAGCTTGTACAGGGGATCCACTGAAGCTTTCTTT. It specifies CASSLYRGSTEAFF. This rearrangement joins TRBV5-1 to TRBJ1-1, with 7 nucleotides matching TRBD1. Losses at the gene ends were 1 base for V and 4 bases for J; bases not matched to a gene: 4. Germline V lookup: CDR1 SGHRS, CDR2 YFSETQ. The CDR3 contains 14 residues.

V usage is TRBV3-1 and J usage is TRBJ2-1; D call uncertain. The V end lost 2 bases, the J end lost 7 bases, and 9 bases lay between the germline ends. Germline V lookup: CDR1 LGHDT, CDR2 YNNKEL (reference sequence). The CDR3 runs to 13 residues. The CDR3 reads CASSQFGGNEQFF. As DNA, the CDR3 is TGTGCCAGCAGCCAATTCGGTGGAAATGAGCAGTTCTTC.

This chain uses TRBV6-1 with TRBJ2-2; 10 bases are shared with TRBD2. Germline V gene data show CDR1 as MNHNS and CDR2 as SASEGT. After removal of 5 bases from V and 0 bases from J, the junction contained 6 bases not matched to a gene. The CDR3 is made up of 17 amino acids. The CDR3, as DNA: TGTGCCAGCAGTCCCCGGACTAGCGGACCGAACACCGGGGAGCTGTTTTTT. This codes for CASSPRTSGPNTGELFF.

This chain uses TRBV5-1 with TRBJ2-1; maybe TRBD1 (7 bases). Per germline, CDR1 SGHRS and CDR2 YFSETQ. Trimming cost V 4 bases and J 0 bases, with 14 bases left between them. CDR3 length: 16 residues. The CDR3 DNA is TGCGCCAGCAGCGCGGGACAGATGAGCTCCTACAATGAGCAGTTCTTC. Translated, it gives CASSAGQMSSYNEQFF.

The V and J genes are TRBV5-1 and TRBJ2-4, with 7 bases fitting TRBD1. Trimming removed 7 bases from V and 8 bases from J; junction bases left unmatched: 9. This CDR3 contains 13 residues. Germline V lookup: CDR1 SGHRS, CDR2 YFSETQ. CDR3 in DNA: TGCGCCAGCCACAGGGTCCAGGGGGACATTCAGTACTTC. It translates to CASHRVQGDIQYF.

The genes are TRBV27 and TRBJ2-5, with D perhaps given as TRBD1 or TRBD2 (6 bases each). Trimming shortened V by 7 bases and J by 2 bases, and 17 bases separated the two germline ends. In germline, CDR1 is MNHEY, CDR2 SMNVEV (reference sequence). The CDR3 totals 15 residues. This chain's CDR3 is CASIAGGREQETQYF. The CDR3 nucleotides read TGTGCCAGCATAGCCGGGGGCAGGGAACAAGAGACCCAGTACTTC.

The CDR3 region has the DNA TGTGCCATCAGCCCGCCGGGGGGGCGTTACAATGAGCAGTTCTTC. This translates into CAISPPGGRYNEQFF. The J gene is TRBJ2-1, the V gene TRBV10-3; 8 nucleotides line up with TRBD2. Germline values: CDR1 ENHRY, CDR2 SYGVKD. The V segment lost 6 bases and the J segment 4 bases; nucleotides outside the gene matches: 8. The CDR3 contains 15 residues.

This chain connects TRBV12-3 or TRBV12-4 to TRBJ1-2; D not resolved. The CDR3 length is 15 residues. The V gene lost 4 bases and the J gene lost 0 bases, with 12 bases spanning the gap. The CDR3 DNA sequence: TGTGCCAGCAGTTACGACACAAGAGCTAACTATGGCTACACCTTC. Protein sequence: CASSYDTRANYGYTF.

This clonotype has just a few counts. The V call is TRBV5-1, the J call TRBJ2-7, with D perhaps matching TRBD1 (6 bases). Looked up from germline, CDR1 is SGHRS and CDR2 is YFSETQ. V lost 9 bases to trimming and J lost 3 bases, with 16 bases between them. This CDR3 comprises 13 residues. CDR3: CANPRDKHYEQYV. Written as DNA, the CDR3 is TGCGCCAACCCCCGGGACAAGCACTACGAGCAGTACGTC.

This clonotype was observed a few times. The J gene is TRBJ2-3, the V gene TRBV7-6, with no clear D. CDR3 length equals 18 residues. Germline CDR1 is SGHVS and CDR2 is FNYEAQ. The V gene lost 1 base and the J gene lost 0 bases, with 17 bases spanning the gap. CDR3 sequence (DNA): TGTGCCAGCAGCTTAGGATACAGTTCAGTCATTAGCACAGATACGCAGTATTTT. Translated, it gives CASSLGYSSVISTDTQYF.

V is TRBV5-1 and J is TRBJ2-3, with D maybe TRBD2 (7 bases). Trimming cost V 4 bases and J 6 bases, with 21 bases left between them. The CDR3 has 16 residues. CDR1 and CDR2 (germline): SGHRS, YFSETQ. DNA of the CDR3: TGCGCCAGCAGCGGCCTTGCAACGGGGGGCTCCGATACGCAGTATTTT. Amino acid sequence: CASSGLATGGSDTQYF.

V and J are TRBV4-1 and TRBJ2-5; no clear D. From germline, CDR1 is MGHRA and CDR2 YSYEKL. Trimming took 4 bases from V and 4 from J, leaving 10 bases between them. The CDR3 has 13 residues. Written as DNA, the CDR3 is TGCGCCAGCAGCCTCCTAGGTGGAGAGACCCAGTACTTC. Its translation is CASSLLGGETQYF.

CDR3 DNA sequence: TGTGCCAGCAGTCGGGGACAGGGGAACTATGGCTACACCTTC. Its protein product is CASSRGQGNYGYTF. V and J are TRBV12-3 or TRBV12-4 and TRBJ1-2; 10 nucleotides align to TRBD1. V gave up 5 bases and J gave up 2 bases; unmatched junction bases: 2. CDR3 length: 14 residues.

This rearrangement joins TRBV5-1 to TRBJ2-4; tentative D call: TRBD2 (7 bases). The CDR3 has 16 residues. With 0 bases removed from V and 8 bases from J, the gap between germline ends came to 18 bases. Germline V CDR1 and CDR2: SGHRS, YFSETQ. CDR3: CASSLGRRGPDYIQYF. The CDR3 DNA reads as TGCGCCAGCAGCTTGGGCCGGCGGGGGCCCGATTACATTCAGTACTTC.

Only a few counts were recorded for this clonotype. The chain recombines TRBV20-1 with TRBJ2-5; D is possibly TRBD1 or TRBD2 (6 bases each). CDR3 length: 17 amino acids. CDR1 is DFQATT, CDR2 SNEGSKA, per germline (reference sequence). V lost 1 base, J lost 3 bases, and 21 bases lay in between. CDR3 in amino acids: CSARGFGGEKGEETQYF. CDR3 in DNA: TGCAGTGCTAGAGGATTCGGGGGAGAAAAGGGGGAAGAGACCCAGTACTTC.

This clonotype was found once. CDR3 nucleotide sequence: TGTGCCAGCAGCCGGCAAACCTGGACCATCCAGCAGTTCTTC. It is translated as CASSRQTWTIQQFF. The V gene is TRBV12-3 or TRBV12-4, the J gene TRBJ2-1, with D unclear. Trimming removed 6 bases from V and 11 bases from J, with 20 bases in between. The CDR3 extends over 14 amino acids.

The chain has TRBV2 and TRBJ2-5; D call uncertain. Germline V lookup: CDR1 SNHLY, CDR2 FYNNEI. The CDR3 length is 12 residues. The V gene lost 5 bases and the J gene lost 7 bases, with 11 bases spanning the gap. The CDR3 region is CASSTNLLTQYF. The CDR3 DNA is TGTGCCAGCAGTACAAACCTCTTGACCCAGTACTTC.

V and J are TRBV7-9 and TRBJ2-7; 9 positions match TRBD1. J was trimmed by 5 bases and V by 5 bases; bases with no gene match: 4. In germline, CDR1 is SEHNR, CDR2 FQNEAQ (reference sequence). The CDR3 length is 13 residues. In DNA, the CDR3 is TGTGCCAGCAGCCGACAGGGGGAAAACGAGCAGTACTTC. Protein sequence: CASSRQGENEQYF. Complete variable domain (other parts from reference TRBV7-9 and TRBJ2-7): DTGVSQNPRHKITKRGQNVTFRCDPISEHNRLYWYRQTLGQGPEFLTYFQNEAQLEKSRLLSDRFSAERPKGSFSTLEIQRTEQGDSAMYLCASSRQGENEQYFGPGTRLTVT.

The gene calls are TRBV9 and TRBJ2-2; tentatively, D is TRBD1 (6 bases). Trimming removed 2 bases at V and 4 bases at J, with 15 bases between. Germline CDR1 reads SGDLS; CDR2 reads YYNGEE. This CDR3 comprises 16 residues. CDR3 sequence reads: CASSVRTGLSTGELFF. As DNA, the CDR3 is TGTGCCAGCAGCGTCAGAACAGGGTTGAGCACCGGGGAGCTGTTTTTT. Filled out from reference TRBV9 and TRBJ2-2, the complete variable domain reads DSGVTQTPKHLITATGQRVTLRCSPRSGDLSVYWYQQSLDQGLQFLIQYYNGEERAKGNILERFSAQQFPDLHSELNLSSLELGDSALYFCASSVRTGLSTGELFFGEGSRLTVL.

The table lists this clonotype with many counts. The CDR3 sequence is CATSGRDRVAGELFF. CDR3 sequence (DNA): TGTGCCACCAGTGGCCGAGACAGGGTCGCCGGGGAGCTGTTTTTT. The V gene is TRBV24-1, the J gene TRBJ2-2, with 7 bases lining up with TRBD1. J lost 6 bases, V lost 5 bases, and 8 bases had no gene match. This CDR3 spans 15 amino acids. CDR1 KGHDR and CDR2 SFDVKD come from the germline V gene.

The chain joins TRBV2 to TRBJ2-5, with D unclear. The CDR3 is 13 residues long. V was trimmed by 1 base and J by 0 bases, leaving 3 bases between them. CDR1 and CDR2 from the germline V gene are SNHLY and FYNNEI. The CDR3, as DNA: TGTGCCAGCAGTGAAGAGTACCAAGAGACCCAGTACTTC. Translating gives CASSEEYQETQYF.

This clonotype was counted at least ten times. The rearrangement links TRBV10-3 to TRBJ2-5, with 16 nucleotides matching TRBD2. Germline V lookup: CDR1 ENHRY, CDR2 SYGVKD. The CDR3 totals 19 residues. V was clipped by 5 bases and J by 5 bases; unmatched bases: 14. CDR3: CAISSTPGTSGGDLETQYF. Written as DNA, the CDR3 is TGTGCCATCAGTAGCACCCCCGGGACTAGCGGGGGGGACCTGGAGACCCAGTACTTC.

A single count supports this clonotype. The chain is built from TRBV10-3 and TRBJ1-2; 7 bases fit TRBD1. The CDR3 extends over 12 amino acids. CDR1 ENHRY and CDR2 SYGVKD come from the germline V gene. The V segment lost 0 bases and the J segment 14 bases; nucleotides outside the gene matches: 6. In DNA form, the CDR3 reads TGTGCCATCAGTGAGTCGAAGGGGGCGCAGACCTTC. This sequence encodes CAISESKGAQTF.

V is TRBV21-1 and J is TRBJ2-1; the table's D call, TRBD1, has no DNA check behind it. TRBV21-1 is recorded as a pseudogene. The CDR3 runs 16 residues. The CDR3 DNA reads TGTGCCAGCATCACAACGGATGGACAGGGCCACAATGAGCAGTTCTTC. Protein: CASITTDGQGHNEQFF.

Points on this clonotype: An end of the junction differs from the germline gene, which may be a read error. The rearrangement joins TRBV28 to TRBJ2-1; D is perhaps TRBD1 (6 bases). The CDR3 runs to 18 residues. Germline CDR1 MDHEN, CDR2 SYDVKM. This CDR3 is CASSFSRRQAYSCNEQFF. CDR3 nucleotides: TGTGCCAGCAGTTTCTCTCGTCGACAGGCCTACTCCTGCAATGAGCAGTTCTTC. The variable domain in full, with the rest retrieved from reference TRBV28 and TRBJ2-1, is DVKVTQSSRYLVKRTGEKVFLECVQDMDHENMFWYRQDPGLGLRLIYFSYDVKMKEKGDIPEGYSVSREKKERFSLILESASTNQTSMYLCASSFSRRQAYSCNEQFFGPGTRLTVL.

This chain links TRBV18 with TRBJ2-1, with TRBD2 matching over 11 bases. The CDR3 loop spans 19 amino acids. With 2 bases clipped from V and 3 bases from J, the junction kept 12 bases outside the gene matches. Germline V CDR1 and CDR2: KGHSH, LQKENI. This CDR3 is CASSPIPRLAGYIYNEQFF. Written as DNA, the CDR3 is TGTGCCAGCTCACCAATTCCCCGACTAGCGGGGTACATCTACAATGAGCAGTTCTTC.